A selection of T cell receptor beta chains follows, all from one sample in a study of monozygotic twins with cystic fibrosis. The protocol was immunoSEQ multiplex PCR, while the TCRdb copy is restricted to in-frame clones and leaves out a portion. Among more than 12,000 clones listed, nearly 99% were seen once. Sequenced input: blood. These receptors came from a girl aged 2 to 9 with cystic fibrosis. CDR3s include the opening cysteine and the closing phenylalanine or tryptophan. Each record gives: CDR3 length, V gene, J gene, D gene, clone size, CDR3 protein, CDR3 DNA. D genes are given only for firm matches. The size of a clone is reported for some rows only, either as once, few or many, or as a class for expanded clones.

cdr3_length: 12; v_call: TRBV6-4; j_call: TRBJ2-3; d_call: NA; clone_size: NA; cdr3_aa: CASSDSPGTQYF; cdr3_nt: TGTGCCAGCAGTGACTCGCCCGGTACGCAGTATTTT
cdr3_length: 15; v_call: TRBV7-9; j_call: TRBJ2-7; d_call: NA; clone_size: NA; cdr3_aa: CASSHRSVDSYEQYF; cdr3_nt: TGTGCCAGCAGCCATCGTTCCGTCGATTCCTACGAGCAGTACTTC
cdr3_length: 17; v_call: TRBV2; j_call: TRBJ1-4; d_call: NA; clone_size: NA; cdr3_aa: CASSATGRQGFNEKLFF; cdr3_nt: TGTGCCAGCAGTGCGACGGGCAGGCAGGGCTTCAATGAAAAACTGTTTTTT
cdr3_length: 15; v_call: TRBV5-1; j_call: TRBJ1-1; d_call: NA; clone_size: NA; cdr3_aa: CASSLDSLMNTEAFF; cdr3_nt: TGCGCCAGCAGCTTGGACAGCTTAATGAACACTGAAGCTTTCTTT
cdr3_length: 19; v_call: TRBV18; j_call: TRBJ2-7; d_call: TRBD2; clone_size: NA; cdr3_aa: CASSPNNLGLAGASYEQYF; cdr3_nt: TGTGCCAGCTCACCCAACAACCTCGGACTAGCGGGAGCCTCCTACGAGCAGTACTTC
cdr3_length: 17; v_call: TRBV5-1; j_call: TRBJ2-7; d_call: TRBD2; clone_size: once; cdr3_aa: CASSSGLAGGHNYEQYF; cdr3_nt: TGCGCCAGCAGCTCCGGACTAGCGGGAGGCCACAACTACGAGCAGTACTTC
cdr3_length: 14; v_call: TRBV10-2; j_call: TRBJ1-2; d_call: TRBD1; clone_size: NA; cdr3_aa: CASSVTRGQDGYTF; cdr3_nt: TGCGCCAGCAGTGTTACCAGGGGGCAGGATGGCTACACCTTC
cdr3_length: 13; v_call: TRBV25-1; j_call: TRBJ1-2; d_call: TRBD1; clone_size: NA; cdr3_aa: CASSPTGLYGYTF; cdr3_nt: TGTGCCAGCAGTCCGACAGGGCTCTATGGCTACACCTTC
cdr3_length: 15; v_call: TRBV2; j_call: TRBJ1-1; d_call: TRBD1; clone_size: NA; cdr3_aa: CASGTLGQPNTEAFF; cdr3_nt: TGTGCCAGCGGGACTTTGGGACAGCCGAACACTGAAGCTTTCTTT
cdr3_length: 12; v_call: TRBV7-2; j_call: TRBJ1-2; d_call: TRBD1; clone_size: NA; cdr3_aa: CASSLADREATF; cdr3_nt: TGTGCCAGCAGCTTAGCGGACAGGGAGGCCACCTTC
cdr3_length: 20; v_call: TRBV28; j_call: TRBJ2-2; d_call: TRBD2; clone_size: NA; cdr3_aa: CASSLFAGVIRQSNTGELFF; cdr3_nt: TGTGCCAGCAGTTTATTTGCGGGGGTAATACGCCAGTCGAACACCGGGGAGCTGTTTTTT
cdr3_length: 13; v_call: TRBV30; j_call: TRBJ2-7; d_call: TRBD1; clone_size: NA; cdr3_aa: CAWRDRISYEQYF; cdr3_nt: TGTGCCTGGAGGGACAGGATTTCCTACGAGCAGTACTTC
cdr3_length: 14; v_call: TRBV7-9; j_call: TRBJ1-2; d_call: TRBD1; clone_size: NA; cdr3_aa: CASSLATGAGGYTF; cdr3_nt: TGTGCCAGCAGCTTAGCCACAGGGGCCGGTGGCTACACCTTC
cdr3_length: 20; v_call: TRBV28; j_call: TRBJ2-7; d_call: NA; clone_size: NA; cdr3_aa: CASSFGLGQGGRSPSYEQYF; cdr3_nt: TGTGCCAGCAGTTTCGGGTTGGGGCAGGGGGGGAGGAGCCCCTCCTACGAGCAGTACTTC
cdr3_length: 12; v_call: TRBV5-1; j_call: TRBJ2-7; d_call: NA; clone_size: once; cdr3_aa: CASSLDEGEQYF; cdr3_nt: TGCGCCAGCAGCTTGGATGAGGGAGAGCAGTACTTC
cdr3_length: 15; v_call: TRBV6-4; j_call: TRBJ2-7; d_call: NA; clone_size: once; cdr3_aa: CASIDGGTCPYEQYF; cdr3_nt: TGTGCCAGCATCGACGGTGGGACATGCCCCTACGAGCAGTACTTC
cdr3_length: 13; v_call: TRBV29-1; j_call: TRBJ1-2; d_call: NA; clone_size: NA; cdr3_aa: CSVERGNGYGYTF; cdr3_nt: TGCAGCGTTGAGAGAGGGAACGGCTATGGCTACACCTTC
cdr3_length: 15; v_call: TRBV19; j_call: TRBJ1-5; d_call: NA; clone_size: once; cdr3_aa: CASSIAKGPNQPQHF; cdr3_nt: TGTGCCAGTAGTATAGCGAAGGGACCCAATCAGCCCCAGCATTTT
cdr3_length: 14; v_call: TRBV11-3; j_call: TRBJ2-2; d_call: NA; clone_size: NA; cdr3_aa: CASSLDPLTGELFF; cdr3_nt: TGTGCCAGCAGCTTAGATCCTCTAACCGGGGAGCTGTTTTTT
cdr3_length: 14; v_call: TRBV9; j_call: TRBJ1-1; d_call: NA; clone_size: NA; cdr3_aa: CASSAQQRGTEAFF; cdr3_nt: TGTGCCAGCAGCGCCCAACAGCGGGGTACTGAAGCTTTCTTT
cdr3_length: 14; v_call: TRBV6-5; j_call: TRBJ1-1; d_call: TRBD1; clone_size: once; cdr3_aa: CASRGRQGETEAFF; cdr3_nt: TGTGCCAGCAGGGGAAGACAGGGAGAGACTGAAGCTTTCTTT
cdr3_length: 9; v_call: TRBV20-1; j_call: TRBJ1-2; d_call: NA; clone_size: NA; cdr3_aa: CMYLYGYTF; cdr3_nt: TGCATGTACCTCTATGGCTACACCTTC
cdr3_length: 15; v_call: TRBV7-9; j_call: TRBJ2-1; d_call: NA; clone_size: NA; cdr3_aa: CASSPSGSSYNEQFF; cdr3_nt: TGTGCCAGCAGCCCCTCCGGGAGCTCCTACAATGAGCAGTTCTTC
cdr3_length: 16; v_call: TRBV18; j_call: TRBJ1-2; d_call: NA; clone_size: NA; cdr3_aa: CASSPPSLSLNYGYTF; cdr3_nt: TGTGCCAGCTCACCACCGTCATTGAGCCTTAACTATGGCTACACCTTC
cdr3_length: 15; v_call: TRBV27; j_call: TRBJ2-7; d_call: NA; clone_size: once; cdr3_aa: CASSSSFGGNWEQYF; cdr3_nt: TGTGCCAGCAGTTCATCCTTCGGGGGAAATTGGGAGCAGTACTTC
cdr3_length: 13; v_call: TRBV7-8; j_call: TRBJ2-3; d_call: NA; clone_size: once; cdr3_aa: CASSSYGTDTQYF; cdr3_nt: TGTGCCAGCAGCTCGTACGGCACAGATACGCAGTATTTT
cdr3_length: 14; v_call: TRBV5-1; j_call: TRBJ1-1; d_call: NA; clone_size: few; cdr3_aa: CASSLQGVRTEAFF; cdr3_nt: TGCGCCAGCAGCCTACAAGGGGTGCGCACTGAAGCTTTCTTT
cdr3_length: 14; v_call: TRBV4-1; j_call: TRBJ2-2; d_call: TRBD2; clone_size: once; cdr3_aa: CASIGTSETGELFF; cdr3_nt: TGCGCCAGCATTGGGACTAGTGAGACCGGGGAGCTGTTTTTT
cdr3_length: 11; v_call: TRBV13; j_call: TRBJ2-1; d_call: NA; clone_size: NA; cdr3_aa: CASSLGRDSVF; cdr3_nt: TGTGCCAGCAGCTTAGGCCGGGACTCAGTCTTC
cdr3_length: 14; v_call: TRBV6-5; j_call: TRBJ2-3; d_call: NA; clone_size: NA; cdr3_aa: CASSGPSGTDTQYF; cdr3_nt: TGTGCCAGCAGCGGGCCTAGCGGCACAGATACGCAGTATTTT
cdr3_length: 16; v_call: TRBV4-1; j_call: TRBJ2-1; d_call: NA; clone_size: NA; cdr3_aa: CASSQQSDPHLRTQFF; cdr3_nt: TGCGCCAGCAGCCAACAATCGGACCCACACCTGAGAACGCAGTTCTTC
cdr3_length: 18; v_call: TRBV4-2; j_call: TRBJ2-2; d_call: NA; clone_size: NA; cdr3_aa: CASSLQGSAGPNTGELFF; cdr3_nt: TGTGCCAGCAGCCTACAGGGTTCGGCGGGACCGAACACCGGGGAGCTGTTTTTT
cdr3_length: 12; v_call: TRBV6-6; j_call: TRBJ1-1; d_call: NA; clone_size: NA; cdr3_aa: CATLPEGTEAFF; cdr3_nt: TGTGCCACTCTCCCCGAAGGGACTGAAGCTTTCTTT
cdr3_length: 13; v_call: TRBV6-5; j_call: TRBJ2-5; d_call: NA; clone_size: NA; cdr3_aa: CASSSYPPSGQYF; cdr3_nt: TGTGCCAGCAGTTCTTACCCACCTTCAGGGCAGTACTTC
cdr3_length: 15; v_call: TRBV6-1; j_call: TRBJ1-1; d_call: TRBD1; clone_size: NA; cdr3_aa: CASTFLDRVNTEAFF; cdr3_nt: TGTGCCAGCACCTTCTTGGACAGGGTGAACACTGAAGCTTTCTTT
cdr3_length: 17; v_call: TRBV7-2; j_call: TRBJ1-2; d_call: TRBD1; clone_size: NA; cdr3_aa: CASSFSERQGPNYGYTF; cdr3_nt: TGTGCCAGCAGCTTCAGCGAAAGACAGGGGCCCAACTATGGCTACACCTTC
cdr3_length: 15; v_call: TRBV5-1; j_call: TRBJ2-7; d_call: TRBD1; clone_size: NA; cdr3_aa: CASSLVGQGLREQYF; cdr3_nt: TGCGCCAGCAGCTTGGTGGGACAGGGCCTTCGCGAGCAGTACTTC
cdr3_length: 14; v_call: TRBV5-6; j_call: TRBJ2-7; d_call: NA; clone_size: NA; cdr3_aa: CASSLAVLHPEQYF; cdr3_nt: TGTGCCAGCAGCTTGGCCGTACTCCATCCCGAGCAGTACTTC
cdr3_length: 11; v_call: TRBV4-3; j_call: TRBJ2-2; d_call: NA; clone_size: NA; cdr3_aa: CASRQDGELFF; cdr3_nt: TGCGCCAGCAGACAGGACGGGGAGCTGTTTTTT
cdr3_length: 15; v_call: TRBV10-3; j_call: TRBJ2-7; d_call: TRBD2; clone_size: NA; cdr3_aa: CAISESGGAYDEQYF; cdr3_nt: TGTGCCATCAGTGAGTCGGGAGGGGCTTACGACGAGCAGTACTTC
cdr3_length: 12; v_call: TRBV10-1; j_call: TRBJ2-2; d_call: NA; clone_size: NA; cdr3_aa: CASSYPGGELFF; cdr3_nt: TGCGCCAGCAGTTATCCGGGCGGGGAGCTGTTTTTT
cdr3_length: 16; v_call: TRBV30; j_call: TRBJ2-1; d_call: TRBD2; clone_size: NA; cdr3_aa: CAWSRTSGTRRNEQFF; cdr3_nt: TGTGCCTGGAGTCGAACTAGCGGGACCCGCCGGAATGAGCAGTTCTTC
cdr3_length: 12; v_call: TRBV30; j_call: TRBJ1-1; d_call: NA; clone_size: NA; cdr3_aa: CAWNPWNTEAFF; cdr3_nt: TGTGCCTGGAACCCTTGGAACACTGAAGCTTTCTTT
cdr3_length: 14; v_call: TRBV4-2; j_call: TRBJ2-2; d_call: NA; clone_size: NA; cdr3_aa: CASSPAQVAGELFF; cdr3_nt: TGTGCCAGCAGCCCCGCCCAGGTAGCCGGGGAGCTGTTTTTT
cdr3_length: 15; v_call: TRBV7-2; j_call: TRBJ2-1; d_call: NA; clone_size: NA; cdr3_aa: CASTVDGLHYNEQFF; cdr3_nt: TGTGCCAGCACCGTCGATGGACTACACTACAATGAGCAGTTCTTC
cdr3_length: 15; v_call: TRBV4-2; j_call: TRBJ2-1; d_call: TRBD2; clone_size: NA; cdr3_aa: CASSQDQLAAGRQFF; cdr3_nt: TGTGCCAGCAGCCAAGACCAACTAGCGGCCGGCAGGCAGTTCTTC
cdr3_length: 14; v_call: TRBV6-5; j_call: TRBJ1-4; d_call: NA; clone_size: NA; cdr3_aa: CASSYTGRSEKLFF; cdr3_nt: TGTGCCAGCAGCTACACGGGACGGAGTGAAAAACTGTTTTTT
cdr3_length: 13; v_call: TRBV29-1; j_call: TRBJ2-2; d_call: NA; clone_size: NA; cdr3_aa: CSVLRASTGELFF; cdr3_nt: TGCAGCGTTCTCCGTGCCTCTACCGGGGAGCTGTTTTTT